This is a list of T cell receptor beta chains from one sample in a study of cytotoxic CD8 clonotypes in ibrutinib-treated CLL. Profiling relied on immunoSEQ multiplex PCR, and the TCRdb table lists in-frame clones only, not all of them. The table has a few hundred thousand clones, about 61% seen once. Specimen: PBMCs, collected after 36 months of ibrutinib treatment. These receptors originate from a human donor with chronic lymphocytic leukemia. Each CDR3 is given without its conserved first and last residue. Fields, in order: J gene, V gene, CDR3 protein.

>TRBJ2-2|TRBV7-6
ASSLPPDQNTGELF
>TRBJ1-4|TRBV6-6
ASSVGQGVEKLF
>TRBJ2-7|TRBV28
ASSQGQVYEQY
>TRBJ1-5|TRBV6-1
ASRTRGLGNQPQH
>TRBJ2-1|TRBV19
ASSSSGSGGVNEQF
>TRBJ2-7|TRBV28
ASSLSGRYYEQY
>TRBJ2-3|TRBV11-2
ASSLERDTQY
>TRBJ1-1|TRBV9
ASSYPGVEAF
>TRBJ2-2|TRBV27
ASSPTGRVNTGELF
>TRBJ2-2|TRBV19
ASSWDRGPGELF
>TRBJ2-3|TRBV6-6
ASTERGDSDTQY
>TRBJ2-2|TRBV9
ASGLAGVIGELF
>TRBJ2-7|TRBV7-6
ASSTTSGSVYEQY
>TRBJ1-2|TRBV19
ASSPQARNYGYT
>TRBJ2-3|TRBV2
ASRGEGYMYTQY
>TRBJ2-7|TRBV2
ASMAGARGQY
>TRBJ1-1|TRBV6-6
ASSPWQGVEAF
>TRBJ1-1|TRBV2
ASIEDRGIGTEAF
>TRBJ1-1|TRBV6-1
ASILNRGTEAF
>TRBJ2-3|TRBV7-2
ASSLEAGMGTQY
>TRBJ2-3|TRBV7-2
ASSLDGGPTDTQY
>TRBJ1-1|TRBV5-1
ASTPGRVVNTEAF
>TRBJ2-7|TRBV4-3
ASSQDLTRYGTGVYEQY
>TRBJ2-5|TRBV7-2
ASSRQETQY
>TRBJ2-3|TRBV9
ASSVGTGALNTQY
>TRBJ2-5|TRBV7-6
ASSLPTSGRKETQY
>TRBJ1-1|TRBV9
ASSGVAGGAF
>TRBJ2-7|TRBV6-1
ASRSFYSFYYEQY
>TRBJ1-1|TRBV5-1
ASILNGKAF
>TRBJ2-7|TRBV29-1
SVVPGSSLFGLAGYEQY
>TRBJ2-4|TRBV4-3
ASSHLKGRAKNIQY
>TRBJ1-5|TRBV9
ASSSETGGPQH
>TRBJ2-1|TRBV7-9
ASSPGNNEQF
>TRBJ2-7|TRBV5-5
ASSLVGLTRGYEQY
>TRBJ2-1|TRBV2
ASSGRDRGRYNEQF
>TRBJ1-1|TRBV9
ASSVGTGYTEAF
>TRBJ2-2|TRBV6-5
ASSSPEGSNTGELF